This is a list of T cell receptor beta chains from one sample in a study of T-cell reconstitution after alpha-beta-depleted transplantation in children. TCRdb processed the PCR reads anew with MiXCR; each CDR3 protein has one entry. The repertoire has approximately 590,000 distinct CDR3 sequences, under 12% of them found once; the top ten carry about 4.3%. Specimen: PBMCs from the stem cell graft donor, collected from the stem cell graft. The receptor source for this set is a human donor who donated a stem cell graft to a child with acute myeloid leukemia. Both conserved end residues are part of each CDR3. D genes are given only for firm matches. Clone size is not always given. Where it is, it says once, few, many or a class for expanded clones.

TRBV12-3/TRBV12-4	TRBJ1-3	.	.	CASSRVGSSGNTIYF	TGTGCCAGCTCCCGAGTGGGGAGCTCTGGAAACACCATATATTTT
TRBV11-1	TRBJ2-5	few	TRBD2	CASSPRYGTSGRVIGETQYF	TGTGCCAGCAGCCCCCGATACGGGACTAGCGGGAGGGTCATAGGAGAGACCCAGTACTTC
TRBV12-3/TRBV12-4	TRBJ1-3	few	TRBD1	CASSHWTGGASGNTIYF	TGTGCCAGCAGTCATTGGACAGGGGGCGCATCGGGAAACACCATATATTTT
TRBV24-1	TRBJ2-2	.	.	CATSDFGGGRGTGELFF	TGTGCCACCAGTGATTTCGGTGGGGGGCGAGGAACCGGGGAGCTGTTTTTT
TRBV7-2	TRBJ2-7	.	TRBD1	CASSPGQVPSYEQYF	TGTGCCAGCAGCCCCGGACAGGTCCCCTCCTACGAGCAGTACTTC
TRBV2	TRBJ2-3	few	TRBD1	CASRRDRGTADTQYF	TGTGCCAGCAGGAGGGACAGGGGGACCGCAGATACGCAGTATTTT
TRBV29-1	TRBJ1-1	.	.	CSVALTGLTEAFF	TGCAGCGTTGCTTTAACAGGCCTCACTGAAGCTTTCTTT
TRBV28	TRBJ1-2	many	.	CASRGDSFYGYTF	TGTGCCAGCAGGGGCGACAGTTTCTATGGCTACACCTTC
TRBV6-2/TRBV6-3	TRBJ2-7	.	.	CASSGGSGPFSYEQYF	TGTGCCAGCAGTGGAGGATCGGGACCCTTCTCCTACGAGCAGTACTTC
TRBV27	TRBJ1-1	few	TRBD1	CASSLMTGTGTEAFF	TGTGCCAGCAGTTTGATGACAGGGACGGGCACTGAAGCTTTCTTT
TRBV6-1	TRBJ2-7	.	TRBD1	CASRGQWTEAYEQYF	TGTGCCAGCAGGGGACAGTGGACGGAAGCCTACGAGCAGTACTTC
TRBV5-1	TRBJ2-7	few	.	CASSLGAGAYEQYF	TGCGCCAGCAGCTTGGGGGCAGGGGCCTACGAGCAGTACTTC
TRBV7-4	TRBJ1-1	.	TRBD1	CASSWGQGGAFF	TGTGCCAGCAGCTGGGGACAGGGTGGAGCTTTCTTT
TRBV20-1	TRBJ2-1	.	.	CSATNPLAYGGLLEEFF	TGCAGTGCTACAAATCCTTTAGCGTACGGAGGGCTTCTCGAGGAGTTCTTC
TRBV7-9	TRBJ1-1	few	.	CASSLLQGRTEAFF	TGTGCCAGCAGCTTATTGCAGGGACGTACTGAAGCTTTCTTT
TRBV10-3	TRBJ2-1	.	TRBD2	CAISVGSSGHNEQFF	TGTGCCATCAGTGTAGGATCTAGCGGGCACAATGAGCAGTTCTTC
TRBV5-1	TRBJ2-7	.	.	CASRGDQRAAYEQYF	TGCGCCAGCAGGGGAGACCAGCGGGCAGCCTACGAGCAGTACTTC